The clone carrying this T cell receptor (beta chain) was detected a few times. Antigen specificity is unknown. The CDR3 runs to 14 residues. V was pared by 0 bases and J by 3 bases, with 7 bases between. CDR1 and CDR2 (germline): SGHRS, YFSETQ. The record originates from a study of cytomegalovirus exposure and HLA in healthy donors. Vbeta (60) and Jbeta (13) primers were used in the PCR. Repertoires were generated with immunoSEQ multiplex PCR, while TCRdb's copy carries only in-frame clones and drops some. The table records about 57,000 clones, around 70% of them present only once. Whole-study findings and limits: The authors later found most CMV-associated TCR beta chains appeared HLA-restricted.

This TCR derives from a woman aged 45 to 65 in good health and CMV-seronegative. The genes are TRBV5-1 and TRBJ1-5; D is unresolved. The sequencing sample was made of PBMCs. This CDR3 is CASSLDSNNQPQHF. The DNA of the CDR3 is TGCGCCAGCAGCTTGGACAGTAACAATCAGCCCCAGCATTTT.